This TCR beta chain appears in the sequencing data of a study of cytomegalovirus exposure and HLA in healthy donors. Study outcomes and limitations: Accounts indicate the classifier identified cytomegalovirus status with strong specificity and sensitivity. Later analysis showed TCR association rates varying by HLA locus, highest for DRB1 and lowest for HLA-C. Looking again later, the authors saw that most CMV-associated TCR beta chains seemed HLA-restricted.

On this clone itself: Its antigen is undetermined.

Trimming shortened V by 0 bases and J by 4 bases, and 10 bases separated the two germline ends. The CDR3 spans 15 residues. Germline CDR1 and CDR2: SGHDT and YYEEEE. 13 Jbeta primers and 60 Vbeta primers were used for the PCR. Produced via immunoSEQ multiplex PCR; TCRdb's table is partial and in-frame only. The sample shows roughly 190,000 clones, around four fifths of them seen only once. Sequencing was performed on PBMCs. The clonotype comes from a man aged 35-49 years in good health and CMV-seropositive. The V call is TRBV5-6, the J call TRBJ2-2; TRBD1 might be the D (5 bases). The CDR3 region has the DNA TGTGCCAGCAGCTTGGTAGGGGTTGGCACCGGGGAGCTGTTTTTT. Its protein product is CASSLVGVGTGELFF.